Listed below are T cell receptor beta chains from one sample, sequenced in a study of T cell responses to AZD1222 COVID-19 vaccine. TCRdb's table, derived via immunoSEQ multiplex PCR, lists solely in-frame clones and lacks some. This repertoire shows around 270,000 clones, about 94% found once; its top ten account for roughly 0.51%. This sample comprised peripheral blood, obtained 28 days after the second AZD1222 dose. The receptors were sampled from an adult who received the AZD1222 COVID-19 vaccine. Both conserved end residues are part of each CDR3. The D gene is left open where the match is weak. Some rows mark clone size as missing; the rest say once, few, many or name a class of expanded clone.

TRBJ2-7	TRBD1	TRBV6-5	.	CASSYSGTGLYEQYF	TGTGCCAGCAGTTACTCTGGGACAGGGCTCTACGAGCAGTACTTC
TRBJ2-6	TRBD1	TRBV28	.	CASSAPGTAGANVLTF	TGTGCCAGCAGTGCACCCGGGACAGCTGGGGCCAACGTCCTGACTTTC
TRBJ2-1	.	TRBV19	.	CASSIGVHYNEQFF	TGTGCCAGTAGTATTGGAGTCCACTACAATGAGCAGTTCTTC
TRBJ1-5	.	TRBV2	.	CASSEPGDRPQHF	TGTGCCAGCAGTGAACCAGGGGATCGGCCCCAGCATTTT
TRBJ1-2	.	TRBV5-4	few	CASSLGGAGGYTF	TGTGCCAGCAGCTTGGGGGGGGCCGGGGGCTACACCTTC
TRBJ2-1	TRBD2	TRBV11-2	.	CASSLGQRGGYNEQFF	TGTGCCAGCAGCTTAGGGCAGCGGGGGGGTTACAATGAGCAGTTCTTC
TRBJ2-2	.	TRBV3-1/TRBV3-2	.	CASSRLDSGGELFF	TGTGCCAGCAGCCGACTAGACAGCGGAGGGGAGCTGTTTTTT
TRBJ1-5	.	TRBV2	.	CASSDVRHGNQPQHF	TGTGCCAGCAGTGATGTGAGGCACGGCAATCAGCCCCAGCATTTT
TRBJ2-7	.	TRBV6-6	.	CASRLTSPNSYEQYF	TGTGCCAGCAGGCTAACTAGCCCCAACTCCTACGAGCAGTACTTC
TRBJ2-5	.	TRBV7-3	.	CASSKGGTRSETQYF	TGTGCCAGCAGCAAGGGGGGCACACGAAGCGAGACCCAGTACTTC
TRBJ2-7	.	TRBV19	.	CASSVVASRFSYEQYF	TGTGCCAGTAGTGTCGTTGCTAGTAGGTTCTCCTACGAGCAGTACTTC
TRBJ2-5	.	TRBV12-3/TRBV12-4	.	CASRDRFQETQYF	TGTGCCAGCAGAGACAGGTTCCAAGAGACCCAGTACTTC
TRBJ2-2	TRBD1	TRBV10-2	once	CASLRTGNTGELFF	TGCGCCAGCTTGAGGACAGGGAACACCGGGGAGCTGTTTTTT
TRBJ1-2	.	TRBV3-1/TRBV3-2	.	CASSQEVGSYTF	TGTGCCAGCAGCCAAGAGGTGGGGAGCTACACCTTC
TRBJ2-7	.	TRBV20-1	.	CSARAQGGLSF	TGCAGTGCTAGGGCCCAGGGAGGATTGTCGTTC
TRBJ1-6	.	TRBV7-2	.	CASSLVGLLDSPLHF	TGTGCCAGCAGCTTAGTGGGACTGCTGGATTCACCCCTCCACTTT
TRBJ1-2	.	TRBV7-8	.	CASSPSRAQTGNYGYTF	TGTGCCAGCAGCCCCAGCCGGGCCCAAACAGGGAACTATGGCTACACCTTC
TRBJ2-7	TRBD1	TRBV19	once	CASRTGTGPCEQYF	TGTGCCAGTAGGACCGGGACAGGGCCTTGCGAGCAGTACTTC
TRBJ1-2	.	TRBV6-5	.	CASSRPGGSGYTF	TGTGCCAGCAGTCGGCCTGGGGGGAGTGGCTACACCTTC
TRBJ1-4	.	TRBV6-5	.	CASSYGGRTNEKLFF	TGTGCCAGCAGTTACGGAGGCAGAACTAATGAAAAACTGTTTTTT
TRBJ2-6	TRBD1	TRBV29-1	few	CSVGQGGGANVLTF	TGCAGCGTCGGACAGGGCGGTGGGGCCAACGTCCTGACTTTC
TRBJ1-3	.	TRBV7-2	.	CASSLNKIGSGNTIYF	TGTGCCAGCAGCTTAAATAAGATCGGCTCTGGAAACACCATATATTTT
TRBJ1-5	.	TRBV6-1	.	CASSAPWTSFVNQPQHF	TGTGCCAGCAGTGCCCCCTGGACGAGTTTTGTCAATCAGCCCCAGCATTTT
TRBJ2-3	.	TRBV4-1	.	CASSEPGPRTDTQYF	TGCGCCAGCAGCGAGCCGGGACCCCGCACAGATACGCAGTATTTT
TRBJ1-1	.	TRBV18	.	CASSPNMNTEAFF	TGTGCCAGCTCACCGAATATGAACACTGAAGCTTTCTTT
TRBJ2-2	.	TRBV5-1	.	CASSSSDTGELFF	TGCGCCAGCAGCTCCTCTGACACCGGGGAGCTGTTTTTT
TRBJ2-1	.	TRBV29-1	once	CSVEPPGNEQFF	TGCAGCGTTGAACCCCCCGGGAATGAGCAGTTCTTC
TRBJ2-2	.	TRBV9	.	CASSVGQLGVVGELFF	TGTGCCAGCAGCGTCGGACAGTTGGGAGTGGTCGGGGAGCTGTTTTTT
TRBJ2-7	TRBD2	TRBV28	once	CASSPGAGGPIEQYF	TGTGCCAGCAGCCCCGGCGCGGGAGGGCCAATCGAGCAGTACTTC
TRBJ1-6	TRBD1	TRBV6-2/TRBV6-3	.	CASCLGTGRSPLHF	TGTGCCAGCTGCCTTGGGACAGGGCGATCACCCCTCCACTTT
TRBJ2-7	TRBD1	TRBV5-1	.	CASSLPGGYEQYF	TGCGCCAGCAGCTTGCCAGGGGGATACGAGCAGTACTTC
TRBJ2-7	.	TRBV5-1	.	CASSLFGDEQYF	TGCGCCAGCAGCTTGTTCGGGGACGAGCAGTACTTC
TRBJ2-5	TRBD1	TRBV28	.	CASTRDSATQYF	TGTGCCAGCACCCGGGACAGCGCGACCCAGTACTTC
TRBJ1-5	TRBD1	TRBV5-6	medium-sized	CASSNQQGGSQHF	TGTGCCAGCAGCAACCAACAGGGGGGGTCCCAGCATTTT
TRBJ1-3	TRBD1	TRBV5-4	few	CASSLGTGAGNTIYF	TGTGCCAGCAGCTTGGGGACAGGGGCTGGAAACACCATATATTTT
TRBJ1-4	.	TRBV5-6	.	CASSLRATNEKLFF	TGTGCCAGCAGCTTGCGAGCAACTAATGAAAAACTGTTTTTT
TRBJ2-7	TRBD1	TRBV7-6	once	CASSLDSGQGFYEQYF	TGTGCCAGCAGCTTAGACTCGGGACAGGGGTTCTACGAGCAGTACTTC
TRBJ1-1	.	TRBV9	.	CASSVQGSNTEAFF	TGTGCCAGCAGCGTACAGGGATCTAACACTGAAGCTTTCTTT
TRBJ1-2	.	TRBV3-1/TRBV3-2	.	CASSQEGRNYGYTF	TGTGCCAGCAGCCAAGAGGGCCGCAACTATGGCTACACCTTC
TRBJ1-5	TRBD1	TRBV7-2	.	CASSQTGEGQPQHF	TGTGCCAGCAGCCAGACAGGGGAGGGTCAGCCCCAGCATTTT
TRBJ2-7	.	TRBV23-1	.	CASSLRRDSYEQYF	TGCGCCAGCAGTTTACGACGGGACTCCTACGAGCAGTACTTC
TRBJ2-2	.	TRBV3-1/TRBV3-2	.	CASSQGLNRGTGELFF	TGTGCCAGCAGCCAAGGGTTGAACCGAGGGACCGGGGAGCTGTTTTTT
TRBJ2-3	TRBD2	TRBV6-4	.	CASSLSGTDTQYF	TGTGCCAGCAGCCTTAGCGGGACGGATACGCAGTATTTT
TRBJ1-3	.	TRBV28	.	CASGLTVRDGNTIYF	TGTGCCAGCGGTTTAACGGTTCGGGATGGAAACACCATATATTTT
TRBJ1-1	TRBD1	TRBV4-2	.	CASSHGQGAYTEAFF	TGTGCCAGCAGCCACGGACAGGGGGCTTACACTGAAGCTTTCTTT